The clone carrying this T cell receptor (beta chain) was detected once. Its antigen remains unidentified. It was with 60 Vbeta and 13 Jbeta primers that the PCR ran. TCRdb's table, derived via immunoSEQ multiplex PCR, lists solely in-frame clones and lacks some. The sample comprises fewer than 250,000 clones, 75% to 85% of which are singletons, and roughly 1.5% rests with the top ten. The data originate from a study of cytomegalovirus exposure and HLA in healthy donors. Study results and caveats: Investigators reported 164 TCR beta chains as tied to cytomegalovirus. Relative to the roughly 700-donor mean, N-insertions were reportedly fewer in an Asian-associated ancestry cluster in a later analysis.

Deletions cut 6 bases from V and 12 bases from J, with 15 bases between. The CDR3 runs to 11 residues. Germline assignment: CDR1 DFQATT and CDR2 SNEGSKA (reference sequence). The origin of this receptor is a woman aged 45-60 years in good health and CMV-seronegative. Sequenced material: PBMCs. This chain connects TRBV20-1 to TRBJ1-5; D is perhaps TRBD1 (5 bases). CDR3 protein: CSAPLGGLQHF. The CDR3 DNA reads as TGCAGTGCCCCTCTGGGGGGACTCCAGCATTTT.